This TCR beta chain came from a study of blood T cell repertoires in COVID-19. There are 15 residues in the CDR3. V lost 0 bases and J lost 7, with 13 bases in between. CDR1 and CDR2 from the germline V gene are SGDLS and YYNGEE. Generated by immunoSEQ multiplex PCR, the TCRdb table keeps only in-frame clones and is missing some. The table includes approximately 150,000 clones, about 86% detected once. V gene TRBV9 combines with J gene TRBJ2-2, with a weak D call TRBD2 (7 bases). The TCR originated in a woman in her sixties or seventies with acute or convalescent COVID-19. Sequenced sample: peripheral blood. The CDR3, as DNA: TGTGCCAGCAGCGTAGACGGGGGGCAAGGCGGGGAGCTGTTTTTT. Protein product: CASSVDGGQGGELFF. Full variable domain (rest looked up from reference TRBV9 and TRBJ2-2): DSGVTQTPKHLITATGQRVTLRCSPRSGDLSVYWYQQSLDQGLQFLIQYYNGEERAKGNILERFSAQQFPDLHSELNLSSLELGDSALYFCASSVDGGQGGELFFGEGSRLTVL.